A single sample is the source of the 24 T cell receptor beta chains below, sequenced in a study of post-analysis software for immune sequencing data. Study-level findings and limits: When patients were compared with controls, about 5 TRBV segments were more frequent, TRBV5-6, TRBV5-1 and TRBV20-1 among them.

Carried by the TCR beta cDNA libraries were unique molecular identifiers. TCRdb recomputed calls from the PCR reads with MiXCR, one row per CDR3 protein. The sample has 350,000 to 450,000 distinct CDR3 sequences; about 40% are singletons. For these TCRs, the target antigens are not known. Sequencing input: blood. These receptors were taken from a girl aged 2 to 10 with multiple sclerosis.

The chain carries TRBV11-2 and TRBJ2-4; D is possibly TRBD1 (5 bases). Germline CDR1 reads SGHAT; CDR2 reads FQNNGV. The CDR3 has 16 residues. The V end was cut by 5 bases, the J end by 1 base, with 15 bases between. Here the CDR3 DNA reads TGTGCCAGCAGCACGGGCCGCAGGGTGGCCAAAAACATTCAGTACTTC. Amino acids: CASSTGRRVAKNIQYF.

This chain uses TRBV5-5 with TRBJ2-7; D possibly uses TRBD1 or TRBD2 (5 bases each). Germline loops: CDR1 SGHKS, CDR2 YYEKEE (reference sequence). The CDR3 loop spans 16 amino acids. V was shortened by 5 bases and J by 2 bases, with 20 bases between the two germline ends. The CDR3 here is CASRRAIGTETYEQYF. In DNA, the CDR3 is TGTGCCAGCAGACGGGCTATTGGGACGGAAACCTACGAGCAGTACTTC. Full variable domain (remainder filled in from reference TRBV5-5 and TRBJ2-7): DAGVTQSPTHLIKTRGQQVTLRCSPISGHKSVSWYQQVLGQGPQFIFQYYEKEERGRGNFPDRFSARQFPNYSSELNVNALLLGDSALYLCASRRAIGTETYEQYFGPGTRLTVT.

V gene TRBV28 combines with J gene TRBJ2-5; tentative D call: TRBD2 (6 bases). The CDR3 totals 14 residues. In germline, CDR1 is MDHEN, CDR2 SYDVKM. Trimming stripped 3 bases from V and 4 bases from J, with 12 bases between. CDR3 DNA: TGTGCCAGCAGTTTTGGGGGGAGTGGAGAGACCCAGTACTTC. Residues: CASSFGGSGETQYF.

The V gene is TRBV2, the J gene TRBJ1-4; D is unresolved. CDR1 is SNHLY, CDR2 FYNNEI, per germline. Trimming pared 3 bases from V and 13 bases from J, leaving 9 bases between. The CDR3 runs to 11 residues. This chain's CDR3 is CASSEFEGLFF. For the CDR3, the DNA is TGTGCCAGCAGTGAGTTTGAAGGACTGTTTTTT.

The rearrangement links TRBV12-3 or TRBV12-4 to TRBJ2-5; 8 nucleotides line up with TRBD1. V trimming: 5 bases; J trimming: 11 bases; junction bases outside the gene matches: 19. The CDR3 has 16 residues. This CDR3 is CASSLQTGTGLLKQYF. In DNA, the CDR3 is TGTGCCAGCAGTCTACAAACCGGGACAGGCCTCTTGAAGCAGTACTTC.

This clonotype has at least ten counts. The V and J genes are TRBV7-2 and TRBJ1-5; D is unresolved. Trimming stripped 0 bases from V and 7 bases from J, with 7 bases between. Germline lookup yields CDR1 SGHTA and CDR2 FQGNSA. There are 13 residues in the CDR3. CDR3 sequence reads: CASSLALDQPQHF. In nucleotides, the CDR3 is TGTGCCAGCAGCTTAGCGTTAGACCAGCCCCAGCATTTT. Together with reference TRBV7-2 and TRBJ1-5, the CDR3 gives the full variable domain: GAGVSQSPSNKVTEKGKDVELRCDPISGHTALYWYRQSLGQGLEFLIYFQGNSAPDKSGLPSDRFSAERTGGSVSTLTIQRTQQEDSAVYLCASSLALDQPQHFGDGTRLSIL.

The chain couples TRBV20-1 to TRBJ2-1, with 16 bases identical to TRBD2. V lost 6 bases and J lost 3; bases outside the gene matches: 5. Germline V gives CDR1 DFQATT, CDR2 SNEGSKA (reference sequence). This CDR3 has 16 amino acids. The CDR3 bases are TGCAGTGCCTACGGGACTAGCGGGGGGGTCTACAATGAGCAGTTCTTC. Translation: CSAYGTSGGVYNEQFF.

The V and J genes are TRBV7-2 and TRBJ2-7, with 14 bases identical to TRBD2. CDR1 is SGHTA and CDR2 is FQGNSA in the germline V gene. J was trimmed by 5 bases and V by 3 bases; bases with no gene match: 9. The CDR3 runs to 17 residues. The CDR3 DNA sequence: TGTGCCAGCAGCTTCCTGGGGACTAGCGGGAGTGCCAACGAGCAGTACTTC. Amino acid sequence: CASSFLGTSGSANEQYF.

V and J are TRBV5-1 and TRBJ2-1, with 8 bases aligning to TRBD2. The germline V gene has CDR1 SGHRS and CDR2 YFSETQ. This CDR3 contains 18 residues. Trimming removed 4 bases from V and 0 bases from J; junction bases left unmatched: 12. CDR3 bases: TGCGCCAGCAGCCAGATAGGAGCGGGGGTACTCTCCTACAATGAGCAGTTCTTC. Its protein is CASSQIGAGVLSYNEQFF.

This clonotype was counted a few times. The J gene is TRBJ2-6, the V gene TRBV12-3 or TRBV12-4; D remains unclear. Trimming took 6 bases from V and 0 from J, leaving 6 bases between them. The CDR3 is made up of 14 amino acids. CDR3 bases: TGTGCCAGCAGCCCCCGCTCTGGGGCCAACGTCCTGACTTTC. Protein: CASSPRSGANVLTF.

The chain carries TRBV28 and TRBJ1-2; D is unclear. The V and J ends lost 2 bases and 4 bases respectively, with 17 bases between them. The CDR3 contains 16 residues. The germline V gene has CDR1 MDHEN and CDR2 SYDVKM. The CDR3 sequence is CASSLALAGISYGYTF. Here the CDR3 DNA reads TGTGCCAGCAGTTTAGCCCTGGCGGGGATAAGCTATGGCTACACCTTC.

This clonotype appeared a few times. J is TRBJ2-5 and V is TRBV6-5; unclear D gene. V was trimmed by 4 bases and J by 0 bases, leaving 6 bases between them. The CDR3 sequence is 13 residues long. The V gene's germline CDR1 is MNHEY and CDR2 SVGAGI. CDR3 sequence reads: CASSFGNQETQYF. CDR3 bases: TGTGCCAGCAGTTTTGGCAACCAAGAGACCCAGTACTTC.

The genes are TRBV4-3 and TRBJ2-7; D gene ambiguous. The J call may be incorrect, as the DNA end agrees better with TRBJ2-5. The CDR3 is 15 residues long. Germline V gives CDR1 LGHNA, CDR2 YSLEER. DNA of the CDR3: TGCGCCAGCAGCCGAGAGCTCGGCGGTGGGGAGACCCAGTACTTC. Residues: CASSRELGGGETQYF.

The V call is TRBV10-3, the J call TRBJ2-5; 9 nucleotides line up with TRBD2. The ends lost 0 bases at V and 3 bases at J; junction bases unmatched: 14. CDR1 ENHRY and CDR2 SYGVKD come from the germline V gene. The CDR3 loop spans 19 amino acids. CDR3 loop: CAISESYVGREGLEETQYF. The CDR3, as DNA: TGTGCCATCAGTGAGTCGTACGTCGGGCGGGAGGGCCTCGAAGAGACCCAGTACTTC.

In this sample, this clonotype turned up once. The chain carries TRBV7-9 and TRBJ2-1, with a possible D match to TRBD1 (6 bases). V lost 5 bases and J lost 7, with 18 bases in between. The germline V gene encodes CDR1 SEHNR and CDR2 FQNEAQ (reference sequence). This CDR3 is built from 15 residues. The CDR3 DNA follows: TGTGCCAGCAGCCCACACAGGGTTGAGGGGAATGAGCAGTTCTTC. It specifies CASSPHRVEGNEQFF.

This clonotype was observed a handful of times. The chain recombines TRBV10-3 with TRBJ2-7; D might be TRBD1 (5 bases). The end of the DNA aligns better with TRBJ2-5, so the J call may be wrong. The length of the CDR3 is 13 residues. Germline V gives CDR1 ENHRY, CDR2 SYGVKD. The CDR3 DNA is TGTGCCATCAGTTCAGGGCCTCAAGAGACCCAGTACTTC. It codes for CAISSGPQETQYF.

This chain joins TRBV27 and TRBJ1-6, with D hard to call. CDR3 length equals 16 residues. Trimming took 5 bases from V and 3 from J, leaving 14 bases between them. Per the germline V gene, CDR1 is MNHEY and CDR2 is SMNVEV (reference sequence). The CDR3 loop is CASSMTRPLYNSPLHF. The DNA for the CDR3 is TGTGCCAGCAGTATGACACGGCCCCTCTATAATTCACCCCTCCACTTT.

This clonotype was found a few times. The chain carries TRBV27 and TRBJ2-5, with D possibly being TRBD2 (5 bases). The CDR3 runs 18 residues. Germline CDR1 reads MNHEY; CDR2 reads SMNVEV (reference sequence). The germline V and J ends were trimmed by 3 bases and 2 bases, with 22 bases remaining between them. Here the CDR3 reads CASSFPPGVSGFQETQYF. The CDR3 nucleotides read TGTGCCAGCAGTTTTCCCCCCGGGGTCTCAGGCTTTCAAGAGACCCAGTACTTC.

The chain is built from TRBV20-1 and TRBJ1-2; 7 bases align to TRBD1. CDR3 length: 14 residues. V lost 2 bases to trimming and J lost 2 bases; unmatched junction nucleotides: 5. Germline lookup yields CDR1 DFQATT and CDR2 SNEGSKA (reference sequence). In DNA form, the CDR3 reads TGCAGTGCTAGACTAACGGACAGGAACTATGGCTACACCTTC. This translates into CSARLTDRNYGYTF.

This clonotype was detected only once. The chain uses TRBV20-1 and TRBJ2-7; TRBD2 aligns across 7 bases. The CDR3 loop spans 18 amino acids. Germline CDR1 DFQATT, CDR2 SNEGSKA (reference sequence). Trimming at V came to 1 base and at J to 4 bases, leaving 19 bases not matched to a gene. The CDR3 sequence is CSARGLPWLGEGRYEQYF. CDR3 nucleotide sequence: TGCAGTGCTAGAGGGTTGCCGTGGCTAGGGGAGGGGCGGTACGAGCAGTACTTC.

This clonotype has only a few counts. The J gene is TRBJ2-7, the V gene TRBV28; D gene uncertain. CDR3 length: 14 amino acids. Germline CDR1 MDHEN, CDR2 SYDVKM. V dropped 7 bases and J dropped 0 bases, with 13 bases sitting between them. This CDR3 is CASNRPHSSYEQYF. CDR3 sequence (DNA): TGTGCCAGCAATCGACCGCACTCCTCCTACGAGCAGTACTTC.

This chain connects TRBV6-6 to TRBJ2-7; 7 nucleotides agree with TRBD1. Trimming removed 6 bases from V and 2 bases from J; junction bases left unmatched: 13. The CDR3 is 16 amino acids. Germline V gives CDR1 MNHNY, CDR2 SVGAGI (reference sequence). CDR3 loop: CASSFSLGQSTYEQYF. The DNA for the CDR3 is TGTGCCAGCAGCTTTTCCTTGGGACAGAGTACCTACGAGCAGTACTTC.

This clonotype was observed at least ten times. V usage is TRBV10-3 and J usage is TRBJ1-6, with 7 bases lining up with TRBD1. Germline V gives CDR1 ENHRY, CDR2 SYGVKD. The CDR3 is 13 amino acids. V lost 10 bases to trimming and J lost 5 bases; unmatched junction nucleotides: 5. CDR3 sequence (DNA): TGTGCCACACGAGGGACAGATAATTCACCCCTCCACTTT. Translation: CATRGTDNSPLHF.

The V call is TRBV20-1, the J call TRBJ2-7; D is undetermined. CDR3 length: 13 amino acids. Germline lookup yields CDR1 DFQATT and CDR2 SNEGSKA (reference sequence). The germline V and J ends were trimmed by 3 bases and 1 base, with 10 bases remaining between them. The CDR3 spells CSARKGGSYEQYF. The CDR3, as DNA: TGCAGTGCTAGGAAGGGTGGATCCTACGAGCAGTACTTC.